Reported below is one T cell receptor (beta chain). Adults between about 18 and 89 years of age took part from 20 to 25 US areas. The data originate from a study of blood T cell repertoires in COVID-19. CDR1 is MNHEY and CDR2 is SMNVEV in the germline V gene (reference sequence). The CDR3 runs 16 residues. V lost 4 bases, J lost 6 bases, and 14 bases stayed unmatched. Using immunoSEQ multiplex PCR, the repertoire was profiled, and TCRdb retains in-frame clones only, with some absent. The sample has 300,000 to 400,000 clones, more than 75% seen once. Sequenced sample: PBMCs or T cells enriched from blood (not recorded which). This chain connects TRBV27 to TRBJ2-7, with TRBD1 matching over 8 bases. The sequence was collected from a woman aged 25 to 45 with acute COVID-19. The CDR3 region is CASSSLGQGRGSEQYF. For the CDR3, the DNA is TGTGCCAGCAGTTCCCTCGGACAGGGTAGAGGGTCCGAGCAGTACTTC.